This T cell receptor (beta chain) was obtained from a study of beta chain features in type 1 diabetes. Study-level results: Among type 1 diabetes patients, VDJ junctions had fewer insertions and more deletions. All four CD4+ subsets from Type 1 diabetes patients carried moderately but significantly shorter TCRB CDR3s. Unsettled here was the matter of whether HLA type influences TCRB rearrangement. In comparison with healthy donors, patients had naive, central memory and Treg TCRB repertoires that appeared more similar.

CD45RO/CCR7/CD25/CD127/CD95/CD27 staining was used to isolate CD4+ naive, central memory, regulatory and stem cell-like memory cells by sorting. Every isolated RNA sample was fully reverse transcribed, so sequencing captured expressed TCRB transcripts. Only in-frame clones appear in the TCRdb table, and some are missing; sequencing was by immunoSEQ multiplex PCR. The repertoire consists of nearly 700,000 clones, with roughly 13% occurring once and the leading ten covering 0.022%. V lost 1 base, J lost 1 base, and 4 bases lay in between. CDR3 length: 13 residues. From germline, CDR1 is MGHRA and CDR2 YSYEKL. Of note for this clone: Its antigen is not identified.

The sequence derives from a man aged 18 to 30 with type 1 diabetes. The sequencing input was naive CD4+ T cells from blood. The chain carries TRBV4-1 and TRBJ1-1; D gene uncertain. The DNA of the CDR3 is TGCGCCAGCAGCCAAGCTCCGAACACTGAAGCTTTCTTT. This gives the protein CASSQAPNTEAFF.